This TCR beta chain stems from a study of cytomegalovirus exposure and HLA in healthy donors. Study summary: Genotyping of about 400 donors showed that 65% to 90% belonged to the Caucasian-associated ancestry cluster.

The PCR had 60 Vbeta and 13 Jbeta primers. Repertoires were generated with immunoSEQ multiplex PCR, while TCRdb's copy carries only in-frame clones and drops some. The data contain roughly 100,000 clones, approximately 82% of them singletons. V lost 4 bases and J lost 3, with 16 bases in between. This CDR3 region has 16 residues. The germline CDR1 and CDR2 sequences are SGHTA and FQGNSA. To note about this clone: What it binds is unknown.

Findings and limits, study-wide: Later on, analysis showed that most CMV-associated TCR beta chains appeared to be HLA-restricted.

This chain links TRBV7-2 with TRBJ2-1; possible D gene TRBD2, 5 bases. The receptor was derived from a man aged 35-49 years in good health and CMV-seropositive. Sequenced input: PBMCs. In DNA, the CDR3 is TGTGCCAGCAGCTCCGTGAGCGGAATAAACTACAATGAGCAGTTCTTC. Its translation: CASSSVSGINYNEQFF.